The clone carrying this T cell receptor (beta chain) occurred a few times. These data come from a study of OX40 agonist ivuxolimab in advanced cancers. Per the germline V gene, CDR1 is MNHNS and CDR2 is SASEGT. The CDR3 runs 15 residues. Trimming removed 1 base at V and 4 bases at J, with 13 bases between. Libraries were prepared by immunoSEQ multiplex PCR; TCRdb keeps only in-frame clonotypes and omits some of them. The sample shows fewer than 25,000 clones, approximately 74% of them seen only once. The TCR comes from an adult with an advanced solid tumor such as melanoma, head and neck, liver or kidney cancer. The chain joins TRBV6-1 to TRBJ1-1; weak D call: TRBD1 (5 bases). Source: CD4+ or CD8+ T cells sorted from blood, taken in a trial of the OX40 agonist ivuxolimab. Here the CDR3 reads CASSEGDAGGTEAFF. As DNA, the CDR3 is TGTGCCAGCAGTGAAGGGGATGCCGGGGGCACTGAAGCTTTCTTT.